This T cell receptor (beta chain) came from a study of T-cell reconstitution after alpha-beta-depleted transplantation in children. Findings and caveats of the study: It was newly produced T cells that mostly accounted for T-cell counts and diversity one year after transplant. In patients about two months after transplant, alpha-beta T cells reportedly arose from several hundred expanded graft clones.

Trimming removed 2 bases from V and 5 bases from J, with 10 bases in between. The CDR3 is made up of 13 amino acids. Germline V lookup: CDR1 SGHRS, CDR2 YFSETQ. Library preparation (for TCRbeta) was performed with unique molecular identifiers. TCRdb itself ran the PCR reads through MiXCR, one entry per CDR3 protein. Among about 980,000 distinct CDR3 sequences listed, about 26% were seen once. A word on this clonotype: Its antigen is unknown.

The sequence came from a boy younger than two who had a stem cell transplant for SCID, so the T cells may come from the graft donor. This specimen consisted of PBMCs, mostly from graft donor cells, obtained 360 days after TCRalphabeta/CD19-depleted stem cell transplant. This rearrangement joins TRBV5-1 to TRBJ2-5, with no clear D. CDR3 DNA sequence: TGCGCCAGCAGCTTTATGAGGCAGGAGACCCAGTACTTC. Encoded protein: CASSFMRQETQYF.